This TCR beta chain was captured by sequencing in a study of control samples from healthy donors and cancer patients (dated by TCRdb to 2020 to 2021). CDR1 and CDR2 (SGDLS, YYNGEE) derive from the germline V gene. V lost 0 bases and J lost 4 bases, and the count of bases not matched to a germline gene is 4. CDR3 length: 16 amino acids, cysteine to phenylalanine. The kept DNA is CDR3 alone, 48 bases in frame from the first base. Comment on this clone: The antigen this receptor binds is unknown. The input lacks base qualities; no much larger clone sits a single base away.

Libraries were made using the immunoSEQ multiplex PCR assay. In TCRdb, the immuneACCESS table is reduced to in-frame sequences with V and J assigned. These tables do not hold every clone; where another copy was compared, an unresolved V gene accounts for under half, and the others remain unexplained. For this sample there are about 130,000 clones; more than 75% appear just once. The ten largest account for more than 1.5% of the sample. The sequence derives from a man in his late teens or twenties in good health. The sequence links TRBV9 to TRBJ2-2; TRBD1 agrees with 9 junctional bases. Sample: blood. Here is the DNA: TGTGCCAGCAGCGTAGGTGGACAGGGGCGCACCGGGGAGCTGTTTTTT. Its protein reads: CASSVGGQGRTGELFF.